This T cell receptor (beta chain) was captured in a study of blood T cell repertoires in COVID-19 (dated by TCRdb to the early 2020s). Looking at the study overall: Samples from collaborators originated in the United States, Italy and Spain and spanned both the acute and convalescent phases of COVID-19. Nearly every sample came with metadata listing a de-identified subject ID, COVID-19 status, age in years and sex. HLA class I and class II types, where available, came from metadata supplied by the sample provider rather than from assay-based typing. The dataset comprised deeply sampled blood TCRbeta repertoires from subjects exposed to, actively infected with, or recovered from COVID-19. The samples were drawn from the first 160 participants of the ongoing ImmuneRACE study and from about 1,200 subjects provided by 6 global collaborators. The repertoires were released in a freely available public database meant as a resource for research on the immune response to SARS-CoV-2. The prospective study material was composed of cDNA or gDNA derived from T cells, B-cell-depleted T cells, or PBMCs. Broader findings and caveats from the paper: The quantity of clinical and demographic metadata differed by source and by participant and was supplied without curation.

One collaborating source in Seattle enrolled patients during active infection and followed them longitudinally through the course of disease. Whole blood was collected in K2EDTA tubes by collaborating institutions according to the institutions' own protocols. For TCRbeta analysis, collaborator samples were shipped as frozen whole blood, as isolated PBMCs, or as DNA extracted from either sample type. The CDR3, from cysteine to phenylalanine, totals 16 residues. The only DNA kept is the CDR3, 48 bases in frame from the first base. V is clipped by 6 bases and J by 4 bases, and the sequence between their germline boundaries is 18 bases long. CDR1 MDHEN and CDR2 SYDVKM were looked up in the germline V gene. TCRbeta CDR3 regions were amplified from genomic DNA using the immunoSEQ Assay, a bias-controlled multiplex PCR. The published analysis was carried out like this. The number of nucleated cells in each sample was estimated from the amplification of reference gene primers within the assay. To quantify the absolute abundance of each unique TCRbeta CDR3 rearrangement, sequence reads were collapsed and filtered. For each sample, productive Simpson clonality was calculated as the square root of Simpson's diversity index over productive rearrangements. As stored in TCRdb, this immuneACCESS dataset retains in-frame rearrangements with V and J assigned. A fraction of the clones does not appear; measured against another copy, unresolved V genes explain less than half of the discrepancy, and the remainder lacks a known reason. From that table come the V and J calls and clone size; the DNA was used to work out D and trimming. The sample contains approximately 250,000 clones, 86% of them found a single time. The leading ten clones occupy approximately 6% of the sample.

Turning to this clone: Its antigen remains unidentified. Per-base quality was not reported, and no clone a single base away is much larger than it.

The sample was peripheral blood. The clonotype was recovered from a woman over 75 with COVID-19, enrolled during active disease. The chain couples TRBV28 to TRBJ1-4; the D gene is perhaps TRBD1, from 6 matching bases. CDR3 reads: CASSKNKDSSNEKLFF. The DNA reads TGTGCCAGCAGCAAAAATAAGGACAGCAGTAATGAAAAACTGTTTTTT.